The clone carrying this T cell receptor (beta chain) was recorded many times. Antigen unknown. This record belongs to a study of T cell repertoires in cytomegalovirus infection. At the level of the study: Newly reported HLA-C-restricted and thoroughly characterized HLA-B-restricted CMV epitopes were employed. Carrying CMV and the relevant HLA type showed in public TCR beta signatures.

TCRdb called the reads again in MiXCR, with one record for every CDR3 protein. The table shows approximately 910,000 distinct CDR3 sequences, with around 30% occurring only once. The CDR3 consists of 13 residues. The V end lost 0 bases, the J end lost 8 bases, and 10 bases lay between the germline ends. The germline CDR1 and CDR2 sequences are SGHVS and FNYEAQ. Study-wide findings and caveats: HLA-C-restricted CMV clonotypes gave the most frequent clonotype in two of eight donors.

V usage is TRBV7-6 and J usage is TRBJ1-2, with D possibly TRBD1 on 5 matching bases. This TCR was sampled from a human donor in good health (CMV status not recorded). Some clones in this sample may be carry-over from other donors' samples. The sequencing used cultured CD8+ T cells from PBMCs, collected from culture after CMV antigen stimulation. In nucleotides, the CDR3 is TGTGCCAGCAGCTTAGCATCAGGGTACGGCTACACCTTC. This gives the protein CASSLASGYGYTF.